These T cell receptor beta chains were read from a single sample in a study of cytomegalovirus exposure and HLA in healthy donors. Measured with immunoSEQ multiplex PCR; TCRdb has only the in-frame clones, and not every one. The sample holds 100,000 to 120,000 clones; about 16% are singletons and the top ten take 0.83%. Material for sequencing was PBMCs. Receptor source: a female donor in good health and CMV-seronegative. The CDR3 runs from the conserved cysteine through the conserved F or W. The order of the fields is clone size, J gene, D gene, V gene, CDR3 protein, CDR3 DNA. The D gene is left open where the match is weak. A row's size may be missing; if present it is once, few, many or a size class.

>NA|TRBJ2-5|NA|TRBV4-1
CASSAIGAEETQYF
TGCGCCAGCAGCGCAATAGGGGCAGAAGAGACCCAGTACTTC
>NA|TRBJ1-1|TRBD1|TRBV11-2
CASSFDRVNTEAFF
TGTGCCAGCAGCTTTGACAGGGTGAACACTGAAGCTTTCTTT
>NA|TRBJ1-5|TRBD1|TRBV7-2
CASSWDRYNQPQHF
TGTGCCAGCAGCTGGGACAGGTACAATCAGCCCCAGCATTTT
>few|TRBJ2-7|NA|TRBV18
CASSPRNQGWSYEQYF
TGTGCCAGCTCACCACGGAATCAGGGCTGGTCCTACGAGCAGTACTTC
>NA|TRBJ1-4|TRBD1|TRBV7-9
CASSLGTGGEKLFF
TGTGCCAGCAGCTTAGGGACAGGGGGCGAAAAACTGTTTTTT
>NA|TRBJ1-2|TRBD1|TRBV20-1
CSAVDRAGYTF
TGCAGTGCTGTCGACAGGGCTGGCTACACCTTC
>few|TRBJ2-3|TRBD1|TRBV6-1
CASSEMRGQSTDTQYF
TGTGCCAGCAGTGAAATGAGGGGACAGAGCACAGATACGCAGTATTTT
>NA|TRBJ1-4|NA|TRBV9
CASSVGPRVSEKLFF
TGTGCCAGCAGCGTAGGACCCAGGGTTAGTGAAAAACTGTTTTTT
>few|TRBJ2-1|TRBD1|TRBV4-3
CASSQDTGGYNEQFF
TGCGCCAGCAGCCAAGATACAGGGGGCTACAATGAGCAGTTCTTC
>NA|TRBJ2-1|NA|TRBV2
CASRPGLSYNEQFF
TGTGCCAGCAGACCGGGACTCAGTTACAATGAGCAGTTCTTC
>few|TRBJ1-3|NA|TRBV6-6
CASSSRQIGNTIYF
TGTGCCAGCAGTTCAAGACAGATTGGAAACACCATATATTTT
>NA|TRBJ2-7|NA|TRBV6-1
CASSEGRYSYEQYF
TGTGCCAGCAGTGAGGGCAGATACTCCTACGAGCAGTACTTC
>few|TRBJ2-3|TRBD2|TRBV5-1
CASSFGTSSADTQYF
TGCGCCAGCAGCTTCGGGACTAGCAGCGCAGATACGCAGTATTTT
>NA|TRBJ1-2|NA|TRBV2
CASSLGANYGYTF
TGTGCCAGCTCGTTAGGGGCGAACTATGGCTACACCTTC
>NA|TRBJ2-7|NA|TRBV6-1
CASSDNYEQYF
TGTGCCAGCAGTGACAACTACGAGCAGTACTTC
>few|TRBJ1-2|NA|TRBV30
CAWSWSGEGYTF
TGTGCCTGGAGTTGGTCAGGGGAAGGCTACACCTTC
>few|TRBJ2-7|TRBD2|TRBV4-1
CASSQVGLEDEQYF
TGCGCCAGCAGCCAAGTAGGACTAGAGGATGAGCAGTACTTC
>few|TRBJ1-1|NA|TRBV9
CASSVTGNTEAFF
TGTGCCAGCAGCGTGACAGGGAACACTGAAGCTTTCTTT
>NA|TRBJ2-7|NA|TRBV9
CASSVGQTTYEQYF
TGTGCCAGCAGCGTAGGGCAGACAACCTACGAGCAGTACTTC
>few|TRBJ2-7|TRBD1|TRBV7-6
CASSSLLGTDYEQYF
TGTGCCAGCAGCTCTTTACTCGGGACAGACTACGAGCAGTACTTC
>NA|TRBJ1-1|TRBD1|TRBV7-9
CASSARAGGLMNTEAFF
TGTGCCAGCAGCGCACGGGCAGGGGGCCTTATGAACACTGAAGCTTTCTTT
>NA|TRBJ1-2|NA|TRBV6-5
CASSYSSSYGYTF
TGTGCCAGCAGTTACTCGAGTAGTTATGGCTACACCTTC
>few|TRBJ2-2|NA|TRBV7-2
CASSQLLYTGELFF
TGTGCCAGCAGCCAACTTCTCTACACCGGGGAGCTGTTTTTT
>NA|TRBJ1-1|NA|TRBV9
CASSAGTSEAFF
TGTGCCAGCAGCGCTGGGACATCTGAAGCTTTCTTT
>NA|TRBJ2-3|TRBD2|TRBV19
CASSELAGGAGDTQYF
TGTGCCAGTAGTGAACTAGCGGGGGGGGCAGGGGATACGCAGTATTTT
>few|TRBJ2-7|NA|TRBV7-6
CASSLGGLFLLDEQYF
TGTGCCAGCAGCTTAGGCGGGCTTTTCCTTCTCGACGAGCAGTACTTC
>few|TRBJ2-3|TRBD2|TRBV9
CASSVELAGTDTQYF
TGTGCCAGCAGCGTCGAACTAGCGGGAACAGATACGCAGTATTTT
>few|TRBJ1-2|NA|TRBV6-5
CASSYYGGRLWDGYTF
TGTGCCAGCAGTTACTACGGGGGGCGTTTGTGGGATGGCTACACCTTC
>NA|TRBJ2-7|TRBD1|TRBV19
CASSIAPGQGAYEQYF
TGTGCCAGTAGTATAGCCCCGGGACAGGGGGCCTACGAGCAGTACTTC
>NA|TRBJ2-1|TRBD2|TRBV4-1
CASSQPGGVLGNEQFF
TGCGCCAGCAGCCAACCCGGGGGGGTGCTGGGTAATGAGCAGTTCTTC
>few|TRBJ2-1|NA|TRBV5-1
CASSLHRASFNEQFF
TGCGCCAGCAGCTTGCACAGGGCCTCGTTTAATGAGCAGTTCTTC
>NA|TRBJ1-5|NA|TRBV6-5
CASSMTPFGNQPQHF
TGTGCCAGCAGCATGACACCATTCGGCAATCAGCCCCAGCATTTT
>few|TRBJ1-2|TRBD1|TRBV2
CASRFTGGDYGYTF
TGTGCCAGCAGATTTACAGGGGGCGACTATGGCTACACCTTC
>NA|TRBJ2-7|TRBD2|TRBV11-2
CASSTREGGWDYEQYF
TGTGCCAGCAGCACACGGGAGGGGGGCTGGGACTACGAGCAGTACTTC
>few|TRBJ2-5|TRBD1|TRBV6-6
CASSYSRDRRETQYF
TGTGCCAGCAGTTACTCGAGGGACAGGAGAGAGACCCAGTACTTC
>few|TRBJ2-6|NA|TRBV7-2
CASSLGQSGANVLTF
TGTGCCAGCAGCTTAGGGCAGTCTGGGGCCAACGTCCTGACTTTC
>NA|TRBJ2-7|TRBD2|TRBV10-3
CAITPTSGYEQYF
TGTGCCATCACGCCAACTAGCGGCTACGAGCAGTACTTC
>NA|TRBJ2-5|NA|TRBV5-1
CASSIAPGQQLEETQYF
TGCGCCAGCAGCATCGCCCCGGGACAACAATTGGAAGAGACCCAGTACTTC
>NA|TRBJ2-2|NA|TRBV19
CASSYTRESGELFF
TGTGCCAGTAGTTATACTAGGGAATCCGGGGAGCTGTTTTTT
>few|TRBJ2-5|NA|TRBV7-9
CASSTNQETQYF
TGTGCCAGCAGCACTAATCAAGAGACCCAGTACTTC
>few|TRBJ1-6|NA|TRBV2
CASRVGSGLYNSPLHF
TGTGCCAGCAGGGTGGGGTCGGGACTCTATAATTCACCCCTCCACTTT